Listed below are T cell receptor beta chains from one sample, sequenced in a study of blood T cell repertoires in COVID-19. Assay used: immunoSEQ multiplex PCR; TCRdb lists only in-frame clones, some missing. The sample records about 76,000 clones, 75% to 80% being singletons. Sequences were obtained from peripheral blood. The receptors here all came from a human donor in a cohort sampled during active COVID-19. Both conserved end residues are part of each CDR3. The order of the fields is V gene, clone size, D gene, J gene, CDR3 protein, CDR3 DNA. D genes are given only for firm matches. Some rows have no size entry. The others give once, few or many, or a class for an expanded clone.

TRBV15,-,TRBD1,TRBJ1-5,CATSRDPGGGQPQHF,TGTGCCACCAGCAGAGACCCAGGGGGCGGTCAGCCCCAGCATTTT
TRBV11-2,-,TRBD2,TRBJ2-1,CASRRLAGGPYNEQFF,TGTGCCAGCAGAAGACTAGCGGGAGGGCCCTACAATGAGCAGTTCTTC
TRBV28,-,-,TRBJ1-3,CASRGGPISGNTIYF,TGTGCCAGCAGGGGGGGACCGATCTCTGGAAACACCATATATTTT
TRBV6-1,once,-,TRBJ2-7,CASSENQVSSARGF,TGTGCCAGCAGTGAAAATCAAGTATCTAGCGCCAGGGGGTTC
TRBV24-1,-,-,TRBJ2-5,CATSDPRTAGETQYF,TGTGCCACCAGTGATCCCAGGACAGCAGGAGAGACCCAGTACTTC
TRBV7-9,-,-,TRBJ2-7,CASSWGYPFSNDEQYF,TGTGCCAGCAGCTGGGGCTACCCCTTTAGCAATGACGAGCAGTACTTC
TRBV29-1,few,-,TRBJ1-1,CSVENQGSEAFF,TGCAGCGTTGAAAATCAGGGTTCTGAAGCTTTCTTT
TRBV7-9,-,-,TRBJ2-5,CASSLRGGTETQYF,TGTGCCAGCAGCTTAAGAGGCGGGACGGAGACCCAGTACTTC
TRBV19,once,TRBD2,TRBJ2-1,CATQQIAGGYNEQFF,TGTGCCACTCAACAAATAGCGGGAGGCTACAATGAGCAGTTCTTC
TRBV4-1,-,-,TRBJ2-1,CASSQVGRDSYNEQFF,TGCGCCAGCAGCCAAGTCGGGCGGGACTCCTACAATGAGCAGTTCTTC
TRBV30,-,-,TRBJ1-1,CAWTLGYNTEAFF,TGTGCCTGGACTCTCGGTTACAACACTGAAGCTTTCTTT
TRBV3-1/TRBV3-2,-,-,TRBJ1-4,CASSQVAGPTNEKLFF,TGTGCCAGCAGCCAAGTCGCAGGGCCCACTAATGAAAAACTGTTTTTT
TRBV7-2,-,TRBD1,TRBJ1-1,CASSSDRVGAEAFF,TGTGCCAGCAGCTCAGACAGGGTTGGCGCTGAAGCTTTCTTT
TRBV6-1,-,TRBD1,TRBJ1-5,CASSEFGQANQPQHF,TGTGCCAGCAGTGAATTTGGACAGGCAAATCAGCCCCAGCATTTT
TRBV11-2,few,-,TRBJ2-7,CASSLHPGVGEQYF,TGTGCCAGCAGCTTACACCCCGGGGTGGGGGAGCAGTACTTC
TRBV6-5,-,-,TRBJ1-1,CALPGGDEAFF,TGTGCCTTACCCGGGGGGGATGAAGCTTTCTTT